This TCR beta chain was recovered during a study of control samples from healthy donors and cancer patients (dated by TCRdb to about 2020). Library creation used the immunoSEQ multiplex PCR assay. The immuneACCESS repertoire file appears here via TCRdb, limited to in-frame rearrangements. These files lack a portion of the clones; in checked studies, under half of the deficit traces to unresolved V genes, and the cause of the others is not known. For this sample the table gives around 29,000 clones, of which roughly 85% were detected only once. The ten biggest clones cover around 20% of the sample. As concerns this clone: Its antigen specificity is not known. No quality values exist for individual bases; no much larger clone is one base distant.

CDR1 and CDR2 (LNHDA, SQIVND) derive from the germline V gene (reference sequence). The CDR3 contains 17 residues, cysteine and phenylalanine counted. Kept here is only the CDR3 DNA, which spans 51 bases and is read in frame from base 1. Deletion took 4 bases off V and 8 bases off J, with a span of 21 bases between the germline ends. The sequenced sample consisted of PBMCs. The V and J genes are TRBV19 and TRBJ2-6; the D gene is perhaps TRBD2, on 7 matching bases. This sequence originates from a man between 60 and 75 years old with head and neck cancer. The CDR3 corresponds to CASSNIPPRGATNVLTF. The DNA reads as follows: TGTGCCAGTAGTAATATCCCCCCCCGGGGGGCTACCAACGTCCTGACTTTC.